The clone carrying this T cell receptor (beta chain) has only a few counts. Its antigen remains unidentified. These data belong to a study of T-cell memory formation after mild COVID-19. Study-level findings and limits: Mainly CM and EM harbored the contracting CD4+ clones; mainly EMRA harbored the CD8+ ones.

TCRdb re-analysed the 5' RACE reads in MiXCR, keeping a single row per CDR3 protein. The table has roughly 200,000 distinct CDR3 sequences, 15% to 20% seen once. CDR1 is SGHDN and CDR2 is FVKESK in the germline V gene. The V end lost 1 base, the J end lost 5 bases, and 17 bases lay between the germline ends. The CDR3 has 16 residues. The chain combines TRBV14 with TRBJ2-5; D is unclear. The sequenced sample was PBMCs or a T cell subset sorted from them (not recorded which). The clonotype comes from an adult woman who had mild COVID-19 (a few samples of this study predate the infection). Cell type and time point are not known. CDR3 DNA sequence: TGTGCCAGCAGCCAAGTAAAATGGGAATTTGGGGAGACCCAGTACTTC. Translated: CASSQVKWEFGETQYF.